This T cell receptor (beta chain) was retrieved from a study of blood T cell repertoires in COVID-19. Background on the study: PBMCs, B-cell-depleted T cells, or T cells provided the cDNA or gDNA that made up the material.

This table comes from immunoSEQ multiplex PCR, and its TCRdb copy is limited to in-frame clones, with some not included. This table has 220,000 or so clones, approximately 86% appearing once. This CDR3 is built from 16 residues. The J segment lost 4 bases and the V segment lost 3 bases, leaving 11 bases of the junction unmatched. Germline assignment: CDR1 DFQATT and CDR2 SNEGSKA (reference sequence). The chain uses TRBV20-1 and TRBJ2-1; 8 nucleotides align to TRBD2. This TCR came from an elderly woman with acute or convalescent COVID-19. The source material was peripheral blood. CDR3 nucleotides: TGCAGTGCTAGTAGGCCTAGCGGGCTGATTTACAATGAGCAGTTCTTC. Translating it yields CSASRPSGLIYNEQFF.